The 29 T cell receptor beta chains below were found in one sample sequenced in a study of vaccination and CD4 T cells after COVID-19. Cultured CD4+ T cell DNA underwent sequencing with the Oncomine TCR Beta short-read assay. One entry per CDR3 protein results from TCRdb running MiXCR on the PCR reads. Of roughly 20,000 distinct CDR3 sequences listed, about 32% are singletons. Their recognized antigens are unknown. Sample treatment: roughly ten-day PBMC culture with coronavirus spike peptide pools or control peptides (ViraFEST assay). What was sequenced was cultured CD4+ T cells from blood. The receptors originated from a human donor with COVID-19.

This clonotype has a handful of counts. J is TRBJ1-2 and V is TRBV6-5; unclear D gene. Trimming stripped 4 bases from V and 3 bases from J, with 12 bases between. The CDR3 contains 14 residues. Germline V gene lookup returns CDR1 MNHEY and CDR2 SVGAGI. CDR3 protein: CASSSSGVDYGYTF. The CDR3 DNA follows: TGTGCCAGCAGTTCTTCTGGGGTTGACTATGGCTACACCTTC.

With respect to this clonotype: Sequence at one end of the junction differs from germline and may be a read error. The chain combines TRBV11-3 with TRBJ1-2; D is ambiguous. Germline values: CDR1 SGHNT, CDR2 YENEEA. This CDR3 contains 14 residues. This CDR3 is CASSSNRKNYDYTF. DNA of the CDR3: TGTGCCAGCAGCTCAAACCGAAAGAACTATGACTACACCTTC.

This clonotype was detected once. V gene TRBV5-1 combines with J gene TRBJ2-1; 13 bases agree with TRBD2. CDR1 and CDR2 (germline): SGHRS, YFSETQ. The V segment lost 4 bases and the J segment 7 bases; nucleotides outside the gene matches: 5. CDR3 length: 15 residues. The CDR3 bases are TGCGCCAGCAGCACGACTAGCGGGGGGCTTAATGAGCAGTTCTTC. Amino acids: CASSTTSGGLNEQFF.

This chain joins TRBV20-1 and TRBJ1-2; D gene uncertain. Trimming pared 5 bases from V and 2 bases from J, leaving 9 bases between. Germline-derived CDR1 and CDR2 are DFQATT and SNEGSKA (reference sequence). This CDR3 region has 12 residues. This chain's CDR3 is CSAATENYGYTF. The CDR3 DNA reads TGCAGTGCTGCCACAGAGAACTATGGCTACACCTTC.

CDR3: CASSVPTGESYEQYF. In DNA, the CDR3 is TGTGCCAGCAGCGTACCGACAGGGGAATCGTACGAGCAGTACTTC. The chain has TRBV9 and TRBJ2-7, with 8 bases fitting TRBD1. V lost 1 base and J lost 4; bases outside the gene matches: 7. The CDR3 is 15 residues long. Germline lookup yields CDR1 SGDLS and CDR2 YYNGEE.

A few counts support this clonotype. The CDR3 sequence: CATSRQGAATHRNQPQHF. The CDR3 DNA reads as TGTGCCACCAGCAGACAGGGGGCAGCTACGCATCGTAATCAGCCCCAGCATTTT. The V call is TRBV15, the J call TRBJ1-5; TRBD1 agrees at 8 bases. J gave up 4 bases and V 2 bases, and 13 bases lay outside the gene matches. This CDR3 is 18 amino acids long. Germline-derived CDR1 and CDR2 are LNHNV and YYDKDF (reference sequence).

The sample holds a few counts of this clonotype. The rearrangement uses TRBV20-1 and TRBJ1-2; D unclear. Trimming took 6 bases from V and 1 from J, leaving 15 bases between them. There are 14 residues in the CDR3. CDR1 and CDR2 (germline): DFQATT, SNEGSKA (reference sequence). As DNA, the CDR3 is TGCAGTGCCATGGGCCCATCCGTTAACTATGGCTACACCTTC. Residues: CSAMGPSVNYGYTF.

V and J are TRBV7-3 and TRBJ2-2, with D hard to call. The germline gives CDR1 SGHTA, CDR2 FQGTGA. The CDR3 has 12 residues. V was shortened by 6 bases and J by 5 bases, with 7 bases between the two germline ends. CDR3 in amino acids: CASSAPTGELFF. The CDR3 DNA sequence: TGTGCCAGCAGTGCACCGACCGGGGAGCTGTTTTTT.

This clonotype has more than one count but fewer than ten. This rearrangement joins TRBV7-6 to TRBJ2-7; D is possibly TRBD1 (5 bases). The CDR3 length is 15 residues. The V gene lost 1 base and the J gene lost 3 bases, with 13 bases spanning the gap. Germline loops: CDR1 SGHVS, CDR2 FNYEAQ. The chain's CDR3 is CASSLDLGVNYEQYF. The CDR3 DNA follows: TGTGCCAGCAGCTTAGATTTAGGGGTTAACTACGAGCAGTACTTC.

This clonotype has only a few counts. J is TRBJ2-3 and V is TRBV6-1; D is unresolved. The CDR3 is 15 residues long. In germline, CDR1 is MNHNS, CDR2 SASEGT. Trimming removed 4 bases at V and 2 bases at J, with 13 bases between. The CDR3 nucleotides read TGTGCCAGCAGTGCCTCCGGGCGCAACACAGATACGCAGTATTTT. The encoded protein is CASSASGRNTDTQYF.

The chain joins TRBV6-5 to TRBJ1-6; possible D gene TRBD1, 6 bases. The CDR3 spans 17 residues. CDR1 and CDR2 from the germline V gene are MNHEY and SVGAGI. The ends were cut back, 0 bases at V and 3 bases at J, with 12 bases in the middle. CDR3 in DNA: TGTGCCAGCAGTTACTCGATTACGGGACACTATAATTCACCCCTCCACTTT. Translating gives CASSYSITGHYNSPLHF.

The CDR3 loop reads CSARDRQGASYEQYF. Here the CDR3 DNA reads TGCAGTGCTAGAGATCGGCAGGGGGCTTCCTACGAGCAGTACTTC. The chain employs TRBV20-1 and TRBJ2-7; 8 nucleotides line up with TRBD1. Germline CDR1 is DFQATT and CDR2 is SNEGSKA (reference sequence). The CDR3 is 15 residues long. After removal of 0 bases from V and 1 base from J, the junction contained 5 bases not matched to a gene.

This clonotype has more than one count but fewer than ten. The CDR3 DNA follows: TGCGCCAGCAGTGAGTTTAGCGGGGGGGTTTACAATGAGCAGTTCTTC. It yields the protein CASSEFSGGVYNEQFF. The V gene is TRBV10-1, the J gene TRBJ2-1, with TRBD2 matching 11 bases. V gave up 1 base and J gave up 4 bases; unmatched junction bases: 3. The CDR3 is 16 amino acids. Germline loops: CDR1 WNHNN, CDR2 SYGVQD (reference sequence).

This clonotype was recorded a few times. The J gene is TRBJ2-5, the V gene TRBV11-2; D gene uncertain. Deletions cut 5 bases from V and 0 bases from J, with 4 bases between. The CDR3 has 12 residues. Germline CDR1 reads SGHAT; CDR2 reads FQNNGV. CDR3 sequence: CASSDYQETQYF. CDR3 DNA: TGTGCCAGCAGCGATTACCAAGAGACCCAGTACTTC.

The J gene is TRBJ1-2, the V gene TRBV19, with D tentatively TRBD1 (6 bases). CDR1 LNHDA and CDR2 SQIVND come from the germline V gene (reference sequence). The CDR3 is 15 amino acids. V lost 5 bases and J 2 bases, leaving 15 bases between the germline ends. CDR3 protein: CASSATGTKNYGYTF. CDR3 nucleotides: TGTGCCAGTAGTGCCACCGGGACAAAAAACTATGGCTACACCTTC.

The V and J genes are TRBV2 and TRBJ2-2; 8 positions match TRBD2. Germline V gene lookup returns CDR1 SNHLY and CDR2 FYNNEI. V shed 4 bases, J shed 3 bases, and the junction held 4 bases outside the gene matches. The CDR3 has 15 residues. CDR3 in DNA: TGTGCCAGCAGTGGGGTAGCGGGGCACACCGGGGAGCTGTTTTTT. It encodes CASSGVAGHTGELFF.

This rearrangement joins TRBV20-1 to TRBJ2-2; TRBD2 matches 8 bases. CDR1 and CDR2 from the germline V gene are DFQATT and SNEGSKA (reference sequence). The CDR3 contains 16 residues. With V trimmed by 0 bases and J by 7 bases, 10 bases remained unmatched. CDR3 loop: CSARDIRGGKGGELFF. The CDR3 DNA is TGCAGTGCTAGAGATATCCGGGGGGGCAAAGGCGGGGAGCTGTTTTTT.

The gene calls are TRBV14 and TRBJ1-2; D is perhaps TRBD1 (6 bases). This CDR3 comprises 15 residues. CDR1 and CDR2 from the germline V gene are SGHDN and FVKESK. V lost 2 bases, J lost 3 bases, and 13 bases lay in between. CDR3 sequence reads: CASSQTGTTDYGYTF. CDR3 bases: TGTGCCAGCAGCCAAACCGGGACAACGGACTATGGCTACACCTTC.

V usage is TRBV27 and J usage is TRBJ1-1; 7 bases are a match to TRBD1. The CDR3 spans 15 residues. The germline CDR1 and CDR2 sequences are MNHEY and SMNVEV (reference sequence). The V segment lost 5 bases and the J segment 6 bases; nucleotides outside the gene matches: 12. The CDR3 reads CASSQGTGVWAEAFF. In nucleotides, the CDR3 is TGTGCCAGCAGTCAGGGAACAGGGGTTTGGGCTGAAGCTTTCTTT.

The sample holds a few counts of this clonotype. V is TRBV6-2 or TRBV6-3 and J is TRBJ2-3, with TRBD2 matching over 10 bases. V shed 2 bases, J shed 10 bases, and the junction held 6 bases outside the gene matches. This CDR3 has 14 amino acids. Germline CDR1 is MNHEY and CDR2 is SVGEGT. The CDR3 loop is CASSYLSSGGPQYF. CDR3 sequence (DNA): TGTGCCAGCAGTTACCTGTCTAGCGGGGGACCGCAGTATTTT.

The CDR3 is CASTQGGDYYGYTF. The CDR3 DNA follows: TGTGCCAGTACCCAGGGGGGGGACTACTATGGCTACACCTTC. This chain joins TRBV19 and TRBJ1-2, with 7 bases lining up with TRBD1. Trimming removed 7 bases from V and 3 bases from J; junction bases left unmatched: 8. Germline lookup yields CDR1 LNHDA and CDR2 SQIVND (reference sequence). The CDR3 totals 14 residues.

Of note for this clonotype: A junction boundary mismatches the germline segment, possibly from a read error. The chain employs TRBV24-1 and TRBJ1-3, with 9 bases matching TRBD1. Germline-derived CDR1 and CDR2 are KGHDR and SFDVKD. The CDR3 is 16 amino acids. The CDR3 sequence is CAASDHRTGAGNTIYF. CDR3 nucleotides: TGTGCCGCCAGTGATCACCGGACAGGGGCTGGAAACACCATATATTTT.

This clonotype is medium-sized by share. V usage is TRBV7-8 and J usage is TRBJ1-5; D is unresolved. V lost 6 bases and J lost 3, with 9 bases in between. Germline loops: CDR1 SGHVS, CDR2 FQNEAQ. This CDR3 is 13 amino acids long. CDR3 bases: TGTGCCAGCAGGGGCAGATACAATCAGCCCCAGCATTTT. Residues: CASRGRYNQPQHF.

CDR3 DNA sequence: TGTGCCAGCAGCTCTCAGTACGGGACAGATACGCAGTATTTT. Translation gives CASSSQYGTDTQYF. V is TRBV11-2 and J is TRBJ2-3; no definite D call. Trimming removed 4 bases at V and 3 bases at J, with 11 bases between. CDR1 is SGHAT, CDR2 FQNNGV, per germline. This CDR3 has 14 amino acids.

This clonotype showed up just a few times. This chain uses TRBV11-2 with TRBJ2-3; TRBD2 is a possible D gene (6 bases). The CDR3 runs to 12 residues. Trimming removed 5 bases from V and 6 bases from J, with 9 bases in between. Germline lookup yields CDR1 SGHAT and CDR2 FQNNGV. The CDR3 reads CASSIGGDTQYF. The CDR3 DNA follows: TGTGCCAGCAGCATAGGAGGGGATACGCAGTATTTT.

The chain carries TRBV30 and TRBJ2-7; perhaps TRBD1 as D (5 bases). Trimming removed 0 bases at V and 9 bases at J, with 9 bases between. The germline V gene has CDR1 GTSNPN and CDR2 SVGIG (reference sequence). The CDR3 is 11 amino acids. CDR3 nucleotides: TGTGCCTGGAGTGTAGGGCAGGGGCAGTACTTC. Amino acids: CAWSVGQGQYF.

The rearrangement uses TRBV27 and TRBJ2-6; D unresolved. Germline loops: CDR1 MNHEY, CDR2 SMNVEV (reference sequence). The CDR3 consists of 14 residues. Trimming left V 1 base short and J 4 bases short, with 5 bases between. CDR3 loop: CASSLWAGANVLTF. CDR3 DNA: TGTGCCAGCAGTTTATGGGCCGGGGCCAACGTCCTGACTTTC.

This clonotype was found a few times. The V call is TRBV7-2, the J call TRBJ1-5, with TRBD1 matching 8 bases. The V and J ends lost 4 bases and 6 bases, in that order; junction bases with no gene match: 2. Germline CDR1 and CDR2: SGHTA and FQGNSA. The CDR3 is 13 amino acids. CDR3 loop: CASSSDRGQPQHF. DNA of the CDR3: TGTGCCAGCAGCTCCGACAGGGGTCAGCCCCAGCATTTT. The whole variable domain, filled in from reference TRBV7-2 and TRBJ1-5, reads GAGVSQSPSNKVTEKGKDVELRCDPISGHTALYWYRQSLGQGLEFLIYFQGNSAPDKSGLPSDRFSAERTGGSVSTLTIQRTQQEDSAVYLCASSSDRGQPQHFGDGTRLSIL.

The rearrangement links TRBV20-1 to TRBJ2-3; TRBD2 matches at 13 bases. J was trimmed by 3 bases and V by 0 bases; bases with no gene match: 9. The CDR3 is 18 residues long. In germline, CDR1 is DFQATT, CDR2 SNEGSKA (reference sequence). The CDR3 reads CSARDTSGRVRGTDTQYF. In DNA, the CDR3 is TGCAGTGCTAGAGATACTAGCGGGAGGGTAAGGGGTACAGATACGCAGTATTTT.